Shown below are 12 T cell receptor beta chains from a single sample sequenced in a study of blood T cells in healthy people across ages. Next came a second PCR, run for about 7 to 12 cycles, which used a sample-barcoded 5' primer along with a J-beta primer mix. A single record per CDR3 protein comes from TCRdb applying MiXCR to the 5' RACE reads. The sample consists of roughly 800,000 distinct CDR3 sequences, roughly 64% of them appearing once. Sequencing used blood. The receptors stem from a man aged 30-40 years in good health.

V is TRBV7-6 and J is TRBJ2-3, with 7 positions matching TRBD2. Germline V gene lookup returns CDR1 SGHVS and CDR2 FNYEAQ. The V and J ends lost 4 bases and 6 bases, in that order; junction bases with no gene match: 10. CDR3 length equals 15 residues. This CDR3 is CASSSGPSGGDTQYF. The CDR3 DNA reads TGTGCCAGCAGCTCAGGGCCTAGCGGAGGGGATACGCAGTATTTT.

In this sample, this clonotype turned up a few times. The gene calls are TRBV20-1 and TRBJ1-2; 7 bases fit TRBD1. V trimming: 4 bases; J trimming: 5 bases; junction bases outside the gene matches: 10. This CDR3 has 14 amino acids. CDR1 is DFQATT and CDR2 is SNEGSKA in the germline V gene (reference sequence). For the CDR3, the DNA is TGCAGTGCTACCGGACAGGCCGCAGTATATGGCTACACCTTC. As protein: CSATGQAAVYGYTF.

At least ten counts were recorded for this clonotype. This chain uses TRBV4-2 with TRBJ1-2; D is uncertain. Trimming pared 4 bases from V and 6 bases from J, leaving 12 bases between. CDR3 length: 13 residues. Germline CDR1 LGHNA, CDR2 YNFKEQ. The CDR3 nucleotides are TGTGCCAGCAGCCGTATAGGCTCGGATGGCTACACCTTC. Translation: CASSRIGSDGYTF.

This clonotype turned up a few times. The rearrangement uses TRBV7-2 and TRBJ2-3; D may be TRBD2 (5 bases). CDR3 length: 12 residues. Per germline, CDR1 SGHTA and CDR2 FQGNSA. Trimming took off 3 bases at V and 5 bases at J, with 6 bases between the two ends. CDR3 region: CASSFRGDTQYF. DNA for the CDR3: TGTGCCAGCAGCTTCCGGGGAGATACGCAGTATTTT.

This chain connects TRBV6-1 to TRBJ1-1; the match to TRBD1 covers 8 bases. CDR1 MNHNS and CDR2 SASEGT come from the germline V gene. Trimming took 4 bases from V and 4 from J; bases not matched to a gene: 5. This CDR3 is built from 14 residues. The CDR3 spells CASSAGGPITEAFF. CDR3 coding DNA: TGTGCCAGCAGTGCAGGGGGCCCGATCACTGAAGCTTTCTTT.

This rearrangement joins TRBV9 to TRBJ2-7, with 11 bases fitting TRBD2. V gave up 3 bases and J gave up 3 bases; unmatched junction bases: 2. This CDR3 is 14 amino acids long. Germline V gene lookup returns CDR1 SGDLS and CDR2 YYNGEE. The CDR3 spells CASSEGTSGYEQYF. CDR3 nucleotide sequence: TGTGCCAGCAGCGAGGGGACTAGCGGCTACGAGCAGTACTTC.

The CDR3 sequence: CATHGQGRSGANVLTF. The CDR3 DNA follows: TGTGCCACCCACGGACAGGGGCGGTCTGGGGCCAACGTCCTGACTTTC. This chain connects TRBV6-5 to TRBJ2-6; TRBD1 agrees at 9 bases. This CDR3 is 16 amino acids long. Unmatched junction bases numbered 8, after V lost 10 bases and J lost 1 base. Germline V CDR1 and CDR2: MNHEY, SVGAGI.

This clonotype was seen just once. The chain has TRBV7-9 and TRBJ1-1; maybe TRBD1 (5 bases). V was cut by 4 bases and J by 0 bases, with 12 bases left in between. CDR3 length: 15 residues. Per the germline V gene, CDR1 is SEHNR and CDR2 is FQNEAQ (reference sequence). CDR3: CASSSAGGMNTEAFF. For the CDR3, the DNA is TGTGCCAGCAGCTCCGCCGGGGGAATGAACACTGAAGCTTTCTTT.

This clonotype was recorded many times. The V gene is TRBV5-1, the J gene TRBJ2-2; no clear D gene. V dropped 0 bases and J dropped 1 base, with 7 bases sitting between them. The CDR3 loop spans 15 amino acids. Germline V gene data show CDR1 as SGHRS and CDR2 as YFSETQ. Here the CDR3 reads CASSLGVRNTGELFF. The CDR3 bases are TGCGCCAGCAGCTTGGGCGTTCGGAACACCGGGGAGCTGTTTTTT.

This clonotype was recorded a few times. This rearrangement joins TRBV6-2 or TRBV6-3 to TRBJ2-1; D is uncertain. The CDR3 length is 11 residues. Trimming stripped 7 bases from V and 6 bases from J, with 7 bases between. Germline values: CDR1 MNHEY, CDR2 SVGEGT. The CDR3 reads CASTLGNEQFF. The CDR3 DNA reads as TGTGCCAGCACGTTAGGCAATGAGCAGTTCTTC.

V and J are TRBV10-3 and TRBJ2-3; 13 nucleotides align to TRBD2. The CDR3 spans 15 residues. CDR1 is ENHRY, CDR2 SYGVKD, per germline. The V segment lost 6 bases and the J segment 6 bases; nucleotides outside the gene matches: 6. Written as DNA, the CDR3 is TGTGCCATCAGAGACGGGACTAGCGGGACGGATACGCAGTATTTT. It specifies CAIRDGTSGTDTQYF.

For the CDR3, the DNA is TGTGCCAGCAGCGTCTTCCAGTCAAATGAGCAGTTCTTC. Translating it yields CASSVFQSNEQFF. The V and J genes are TRBV5-6 and TRBJ2-1, with no clear D. The germline V gene encodes CDR1 SGHDT and CDR2 YYEEEE. This CDR3 contains 13 residues. Trimming took 4 bases from V and 7 from J, leaving 12 bases between them.